This TCR beta chain appears in the sequencing data of a study of OX40 agonist ivuxolimab in advanced cancers. Looking at the study overall: Patients in dose escalation had liver, melanoma, kidney or head and neck cancers.

CDR3 length equals 16 residues. After removal of 4 bases from V and 0 bases from J, the junction contained 9 bases not matched to a gene. Germline lookup yields CDR1 SGHNT and CDR2 YYREEE (reference sequence). Assay: immunoSEQ multiplex PCR; the TCRdb copy retains only in-frame clones and omits some. The sample gives roughly 82,000 clones, less than 90% of which show up once; around 0.84% is in the top ten. Only one count was recorded for this clone. The receptor was isolated from an adult with an advanced solid tumor such as melanoma, head and neck, liver or kidney cancer. V and J are TRBV5-4 and TRBJ2-5; 7 bases align to TRBD2. This specimen consisted of CD4+ or CD8+ T cells sorted from blood, obtained in a trial of the OX40 agonist ivuxolimab. Written as DNA, the CDR3 is TGTGCCAGCAGCCCTTGGCGGGGGATCTACCAAGAGACCCAGTACTTC. It specifies CASSPWRGIYQETQYF.